The 10 T cell receptor beta chains below all came from one sample that was sequenced in a study of blood T cell repertoires in COVID-19 (dated by TCRdb to the early 2020s). To prepare the library, the immunoSEQ multiplex PCR assay was applied. TCRdb took this table from immuneACCESS and kept in-frame rearrangements with V and J called. Such tables lack part of the clones; where checked against another copy, unresolved V genes explain under half of the gap, and the rest is unexplained. A total of about 74,000 clones appear in this sample, just over 85% of them only once. More than 1.5% of the sample goes to the ten largest clones. Sequenced material: peripheral blood. These receptors all come from an elderly woman with active or convalescent COVID-19.

This sequence joins TRBV27 and TRBJ2-7; 10 bases are a match to TRBD2. CDR1 is MNHEY, CDR2 SMNVEV, per germline (reference sequence). The CDR3 loop spans 17 amino acids. The V gene end was trimmed by 6 bases and the J gene end by 5 bases; junction bases not matched to a gene: 16. The CDR3 DNA sequence: TGTGCCAGCAGCCATGCGAGCGGGGGGGGTCCGAGGCACGAGCAGTACTTC. Protein sequence: CASSHASGGGPRHEQYF.

This chain joins TRBV9 and TRBJ2-1; TRBD1 matches 7 bases. Germline loops: CDR1 SGDLS, CDR2 YYNGEE. Germline trimming cut 4 bases from V and 0 bases from J; bases unmatched to any gene: 10. There are 17 residues in the CDR3. For the CDR3, the DNA is TGTGCCAGCAGCCCCCAACAGGGGCCAAGCTCCTACAATGAGCAGTTCTTC. This encodes CASSPQQGPSSYNEQFF. The variable domain in full, completed from reference TRBV9 and TRBJ2-1, reads DSGVTQTPKHLITATGQRVTLRCSPRSGDLSVYWYQQSLDQGLQFLIQYYNGEERAKGNILERFSAQQFPDLHSELNLSSLELGDSALYFCASSPQQGPSSYNEQFFGPGTRLTVL.

This sequence joins TRBV5-4 and TRBJ1-5, with TRBD1 matching over 8 bases. The V gene end was trimmed by 3 bases and the J gene end by 1 base; junction bases not matched to a gene: 6. The V gene's germline CDR1 is SGHNT and CDR2 YYREEE (reference sequence). The CDR3 covers 16 residues. The chain's CDR3 is CASSSGGQGSNQPQHF. In DNA form, the CDR3 reads TGTGCCAGCAGCTCGGGTGGACAGGGCAGCAATCAGCCCCAGCATTTT.

The rearrangement joins TRBV10-1 to TRBJ1-1; D remains ambiguous. Germline CDR1 WNHNN, CDR2 SYGVQD (reference sequence). Trimming took off 6 bases at V and 1 base at J, with 12 bases between the two ends. The CDR3 is 14 residues long. The CDR3 sequence: CASSQHGENTEAFF. In DNA form, the CDR3 reads TGCGCCAGCAGCCAACACGGGGAGAACACTGAAGCTTTCTTT.

This rearrangement joins TRBV12-3 or TRBV12-4 to TRBJ1-4; a possible D gene is TRBD1 (6 bases). The germline V and J ends were trimmed by 4 bases and 8 bases, with 8 bases remaining between them. CDR3 length: 12 amino acids. The DNA of the CDR3 is TGTGCCAGCAGTTCTGACAGGGAAAAACTGTTTTTT. It translates to CASSSDREKLFF.

A note on this clone: The junction does not match germline at one end; this may be a read error. The chain joins TRBV7-7 to TRBJ2-2; 15 bases agree with TRBD2. The germline CDR1 and CDR2 sequences are SSHAT and FNYEAQ (reference sequence). This CDR3 spans 16 amino acids. CDR3 DNA sequence: TGTGCTAGCAGCTTGGGACTAGCGGGGGGACAGGAGGAGCTGTTTTTT. This sequence encodes CASSLGLAGGQEELFF.

This clone has a handful of counts. The germline gene is not matched at one end of the junction; a read error may be the cause. This rearrangement joins TRBV3-1 (or the pseudogene TRBV3-2) to TRBJ2-1; 7 bases agree with TRBD1. CDR3 size: 16 residues. Germline assignment: CDR1 LGHDT and CDR2 YNNKEL (reference sequence). The CDR3, as DNA: TGTGCCAGCAGTCAAGGTGGGACAGCATACTACAATGAGCAGTTCTTC. This sequence encodes CASSQGGTAYYNEQFF.

V gene TRBV11-3 combines with J gene TRBJ1-2, with a tentative D call TRBD1 (6 bases). There are 13 residues in the CDR3. Germline lookup yields CDR1 SGHNT and CDR2 YENEEA. Trimming pared 6 bases from V and 3 bases from J, leaving 11 bases between. The CDR3 bases are TGTGCCAGCAGTCTACAGGGAGACTATGGCTACACCTTC. It encodes CASSLQGDYGYTF.

V and J are TRBV5-4 and TRBJ2-1; D not resolved. This CDR3 has 12 amino acids. The V end was cut by 1 base, the J end by 6 bases, with 5 bases between. Germline values: CDR1 SGHNT, CDR2 YYREEE (reference sequence). The CDR3 DNA follows: TGTGCCAGCAGCTTGCTCGGCAATGAGCAGTTCTTC. Its translation: CASSLLGNEQFF.

This chain's CDR3 is CSVADPGGSSYEQYF. The CDR3 bases are TGCAGCGTTGCGGACCCAGGGGGCAGTTCCTACGAGCAGTACTTC. The chain recombines TRBV29-1 with TRBJ2-7; 8 bases are a match to TRBD1. Unmatched junction bases numbered 9, after V lost 4 bases and J lost 1 base. This CDR3 is 15 amino acids long. Per the germline V gene, CDR1 is SQVTM and CDR2 is ANQGSEA.